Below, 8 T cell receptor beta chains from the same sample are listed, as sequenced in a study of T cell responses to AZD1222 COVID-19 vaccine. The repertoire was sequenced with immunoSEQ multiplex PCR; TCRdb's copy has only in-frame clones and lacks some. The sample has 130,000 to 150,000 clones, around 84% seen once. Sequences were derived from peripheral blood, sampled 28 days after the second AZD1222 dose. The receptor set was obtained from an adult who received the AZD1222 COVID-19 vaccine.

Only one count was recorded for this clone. The CDR3 region is CASSYPGQTRAFF. The CDR3 DNA is TGTGCCAGCAGTTACCCTGGACAGACGAGAGCTTTCTTT. This chain links TRBV6-5 with TRBJ1-1; maybe TRBD1 (6 bases). Germline V lookup: CDR1 MNHEY, CDR2 SVGAGI. Trimming left V 2 bases short and J 10 bases short, with 14 bases between. The CDR3 is 13 amino acids.

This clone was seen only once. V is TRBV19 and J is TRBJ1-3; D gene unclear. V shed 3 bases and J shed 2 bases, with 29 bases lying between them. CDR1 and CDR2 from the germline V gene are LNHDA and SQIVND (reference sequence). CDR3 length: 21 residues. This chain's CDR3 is CASSIDIIRTQRLVTGNTIYF. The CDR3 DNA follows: TGTGCCAGTAGTATTGATATAATACGAACTCAACGTTTGGTCACTGGAAACACCATATATTTT.

The CDR3 region has the DNA TGTGCCAGCAGTGTAAACAGAGGAACAGGGTATGGCCACCAAGAGACCCAGTACTTC. Its protein product is CASSVNRGTGYGHQETQYF. J is TRBJ2-5 and V is TRBV2; D is possibly TRBD1 (6 bases). Germline V gene data show CDR1 as SNHLY and CDR2 as FYNNEI. V was trimmed by 4 bases and J by 0 bases, leaving 24 bases between them. The CDR3 totals 19 residues.

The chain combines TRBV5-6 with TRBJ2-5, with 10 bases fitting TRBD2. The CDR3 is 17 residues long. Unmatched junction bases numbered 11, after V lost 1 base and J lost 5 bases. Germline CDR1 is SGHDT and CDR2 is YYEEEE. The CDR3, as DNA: TGTGCCAGCAGCTTGCGAAGCGGGAGGGCCCGTGTGGAGACCCAGTACTTC. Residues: CASSLRSGRARVETQYF.

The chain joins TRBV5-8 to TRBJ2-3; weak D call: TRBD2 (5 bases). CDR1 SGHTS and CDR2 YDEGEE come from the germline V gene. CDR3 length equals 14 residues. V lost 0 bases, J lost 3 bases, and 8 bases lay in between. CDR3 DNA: TGTGCCAGCAGCTTGGACCTAGCAACAGATACGCAGTATTTT. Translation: CASSLDLATDTQYF.

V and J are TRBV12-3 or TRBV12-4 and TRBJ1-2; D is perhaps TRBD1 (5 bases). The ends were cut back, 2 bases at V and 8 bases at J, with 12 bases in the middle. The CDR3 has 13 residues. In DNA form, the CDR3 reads TGTGCCAGCAGTTTAAACCCCGGGGGGGGCTACACCTTC. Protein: CASSLNPGGGYTF.

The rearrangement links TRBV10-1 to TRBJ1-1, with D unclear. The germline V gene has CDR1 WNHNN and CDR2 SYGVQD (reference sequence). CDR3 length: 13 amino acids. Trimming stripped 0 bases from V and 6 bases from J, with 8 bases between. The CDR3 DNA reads TGCGCCAGCAGTGAGTCAGGAGTGGCTGAAGCTTTCTTT. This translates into CASSESGVAEAFF.

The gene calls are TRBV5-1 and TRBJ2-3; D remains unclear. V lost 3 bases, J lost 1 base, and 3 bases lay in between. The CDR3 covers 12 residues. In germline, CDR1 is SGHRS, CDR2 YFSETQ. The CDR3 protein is CASSSGTDTQYF. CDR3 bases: TGCGCCAGCAGCTCGGGCACAGATACGCAGTATTTT.